These 27 T cell receptor beta chains were sequenced from one sample in a study of shared clonotypes between healthy human individuals. Positively selected for CCR7, the CD45RO-negative cells used as naive CD8 cells excluded terminally differentiated effector memory CD45RA+ cells. Libraries were prepared by immunoSEQ multiplex PCR; TCRdb keeps only in-frame clonotypes and omits some of them. The data show about 1,900,000 clones, approximately 95% seen once. The sequencing sample was made of naive CD8+ T cells sorted from blood. Receptor source: a man younger than 35 in good health.

J is TRBJ1-3 and V is TRBV4-3; tentative D call: TRBD1 (5 bases). The CDR3 has 18 amino acids. Trimming removed 0 bases from V and 4 bases from J, with 19 bases in between. Germline-derived CDR1 and CDR2 are LGHNA and YSLEER. CDR3 nucleotides: TGCGCCAGCAGCCAAGAACAGGTTATCGCCATCCGCGGAAACACCATATATTTT. Protein product: CASSQEQVIAIRGNTIYF.

This clone was observed a single time. CDR3 coding DNA: TGTGCCAGCAGCTCGGACAGAGACAATGAGCAGTTCTTC. Translation: CASSSDRDNEQFF. The chain links TRBV5-6 to TRBJ2-1; D might be TRBD1 (6 bases). The CDR3 is 13 residues long. V lost 3 bases, J lost 5 bases, and 9 bases lay in between. The germline CDR1 and CDR2 sequences are SGHDT and YYEEEE.

The rearrangement joins TRBV27 to TRBJ2-2, with 9 bases lining up with TRBD2. The CDR3 loop spans 16 amino acids. V shed 4 bases and J 6 bases; nucleotides not matched to a gene: 9. From germline, CDR1 is MNHEY and CDR2 SMNVEV (reference sequence). CDR3 protein: CASSSRVAGAAGELFF. The CDR3 DNA follows: TGTGCCAGCAGTTCCCGGGTAGCGGGAGCGGCCGGGGAGCTGTTTTTT.

The gene calls are TRBV14 and TRBJ2-7, with 9 bases that match TRBD1. Germline V gene data show CDR1 as SGHDN and CDR2 as FVKESK. The CDR3 runs 14 residues. Trimming removed 4 bases from V and 7 bases from J; junction bases left unmatched: 8. CDR3 protein: CASSRWTGAGEQYF. In DNA form, the CDR3 reads TGTGCCAGCAGCCGCTGGACAGGGGCGGGGGAGCAGTACTTC. The variable domain in full, with the rest retrieved from reference TRBV14 and TRBJ2-7, is EAGVTQFPSHSVIEKGQTVTLRCDPISGHDNLYWYRRVMGKEIKFLLHFVKESKQDESGMPNNRFLAERTGGTYSTLKVQPAELEDSGVYFCASSRWTGAGEQYFGPGTRLTVT.

The V and J genes are TRBV6-4 and TRBJ1-1; weak D call: TRBD1 (5 bases). Germline V lookup: CDR1 MRHNA, CDR2 SNTAGT. CDR3 size: 13 residues. V dropped 5 bases and J dropped 5 bases, with 12 bases sitting between them. The CDR3 loop is CASSIHPGTEAFF. The CDR3 nucleotides are TGTGCCAGCAGTATTCATCCAGGGACTGAAGCTTTCTTT.

This chain connects TRBV23-1 to TRBJ1-2; a weak D match, TRBD1 (6 bases). TRBV23-1 belongs to the ORF category, with a function that is uncertain. This CDR3 is built from 13 residues. With 3 bases removed from V and 4 bases from J, the gap between germline ends came to 9 bases. The DNA for the CDR3 is TGCGCCAGCAGTCAGAGGACAGCCTATGGCTACACCTTC. It specifies CASSQRTAYGYTF.

The chain employs TRBV21-1 and TRBJ2-7; the table gives TRBD1 as D, unverified against the DNA. TRBV21-1 is an annotated pseudogene. This CDR3 contains 12 residues. In nucleotides, the CDR3 is TGTGCCAGCAGCACAGTTTTCTACGAGCAGTACTTC. It codes for CASSTVFYEQYF.

This chain connects TRBV27 to TRBJ2-1; a possible D gene is TRBD1 (6 bases). CDR3 length: 14 amino acids. V lost 7 bases and J 2 bases, leaving 12 bases between the germline ends. Germline values: CDR1 MNHEY, CDR2 SMNVEV (reference sequence). The CDR3 region has the DNA TGTGCCAGCAATCCCGGGACAACCTACAATGAGCAGTTCTTC. Protein product: CASNPGTTYNEQFF.

The chain is built from TRBV4-3 and TRBJ2-7; TRBD2 might be the D (5 bases). This CDR3 comprises 15 residues. V dropped 1 base and J dropped 4 bases, with 14 bases sitting between them. The germline gives CDR1 LGHNA, CDR2 YSLEER. CDR3 residues: CASSQVYGGGYEQYF. The CDR3 DNA follows: TGCGCCAGCAGCCAAGTTTACGGAGGTGGGTACGAGCAGTACTTC.

The chain has TRBV27 and TRBJ1-1, with D unresolved. Trimming shortened V by 6 bases and J by 4 bases, and 6 bases separated the two germline ends. This CDR3 contains 11 residues. Germline CDR1 MNHEY, CDR2 SMNVEV (reference sequence). This chain's CDR3 is CASSHGTEAFF. The CDR3 nucleotides are TGTGCCAGCAGCCACGGCACTGAAGCTTTCTTT.

The chain joins TRBV30 to TRBJ2-3, with TRBD2 identical over 7 bases. J was trimmed by 3 bases and V by 4 bases; bases with no gene match: 16. CDR3 length: 17 residues. Per the germline V gene, CDR1 is GTSNPN and CDR2 is SVGIG (reference sequence). The CDR3 DNA reads as TGTGCCTGGACCTTCGGGACTACGATCGGAGGGACAGATACGCAGTATTTT. This translates into CAWTFGTTIGGTDTQYF.

As to this clone: The same CDR3 arises from other DNA sequences in this sample as well. V is TRBV28 and J is TRBJ2-3; the match to TRBD2 covers 11 bases. Germline V gene data show CDR1 as MDHEN and CDR2 as SYDVKM. V gave up 2 bases and J gave up 1 base; unmatched junction bases: 2. The CDR3 is 16 residues long. CDR3 residues: CASSLPTSGGTDTQYF. The DNA of the CDR3 is TGTGCCAGCAGTTTACCGACTAGCGGGGGCACAGATACGCAGTATTTT.

On this clone: The same CDR3 also results from other DNA sequences found in this sample. The chain joins TRBV7-6 to TRBJ2-1; 7 bases line up with TRBD2. The germline V gene has CDR1 SGHVS and CDR2 FNYEAQ. J lost 2 bases, V lost 1 base, and 2 bases had no gene match. This CDR3 contains 15 residues. The CDR3: CASSLVAGAYNEQFF. CDR3 in DNA: TGTGCCAGCAGCTTAGTTGCGGGAGCCTACAATGAGCAGTTCTTC.

The V gene is TRBV15, the J gene TRBJ1-1; D is unresolved. Germline V lookup: CDR1 LNHNV, CDR2 YYDKDF (reference sequence). V was clipped by 4 bases and J by 0 bases, with 9 bases between them. The CDR3 has 14 residues. Written as DNA, the CDR3 is TGTGCCACCAGCACAGTAATGCTGAACACTGAAGCTTTCTTT. Translating gives CATSTVMLNTEAFF.

This sequence joins TRBV6-5 and TRBJ2-1; TRBD1 matches 7 bases. V shed 2 bases, J shed 8 bases, and the junction held 12 bases outside the gene matches. Germline lookup yields CDR1 MNHEY and CDR2 SVGAGI. CDR3 length: 16 amino acids. Written as DNA, the CDR3 is TGTGCCAGCAGTTACGAAGAGACAGGGTTTGGGGATGAGCAGTTCTTC. Its protein is CASSYEETGFGDEQFF.

The chain joins TRBV9 to TRBJ1-1; D is ambiguous. Trimming pared 0 bases from V and 4 bases from J, leaving 10 bases between. The CDR3 extends over 14 amino acids. Germline V gene lookup returns CDR1 SGDLS and CDR2 YYNGEE. The CDR3 protein is CASSVEAEGTEAFF. The CDR3 nucleotides read TGTGCCAGCAGCGTAGAGGCGGAAGGCACTGAAGCTTTCTTT.

For this clone: Distinct nucleotide sequences in the sample also encode this CDR3. The J gene is TRBJ2-5, the V gene TRBV27, with TRBD2 identical over 11 bases. The V and J ends lost 6 bases and 1 base, in that order; junction bases with no gene match: 4. CDR3 length: 15 residues. CDR1 is MNHEY, CDR2 SMNVEV, per germline (reference sequence). The DNA of the CDR3 is TGTGCCAGCAGCCCGACTAGCGGGGTCCAAGAGACCCAGTACTTC. Translated, it gives CASSPTSGVQETQYF.

The chain has TRBV7-9 and TRBJ2-7; D unresolved. Germline lookup yields CDR1 SEHNR and CDR2 FQNEAQ (reference sequence). This CDR3 comprises 10 residues. With 5 bases removed from V and 5 bases from J, the gap between germline ends came to 4 bases. Here the CDR3 DNA reads TGTGCCAGCAGCGTCGACGAGCAGTACTTC. This sequence encodes CASSVDEQYF. Together with reference TRBV7-9 and TRBJ2-7, the CDR3 gives the full variable domain: DTGVSQNPRHKITKRGQNVTFRCDPISEHNRLYWYRQTLGQGPEFLTYFQNEAQLEKSRLLSDRFSAERPKGSFSTLEIQRTEQGDSAMYLCASSVDEQYFGPGTRLTVT.

The V and J genes are TRBV6-6 and TRBJ1-3; D possibly corresponds to TRBD1 (5 bases). V was trimmed by 6 bases and J by 0 bases, leaving 15 bases between them. The CDR3 extends over 16 amino acids. Germline CDR1 MNHNY, CDR2 SVGAGI (reference sequence). The CDR3 DNA follows: TGTGCCAGCAGCCGAGACAGACCCGTCTCTGGAAACACCATATATTTT. Translating gives CASSRDRPVSGNTIYF.

This sequence joins TRBV2 and TRBJ2-1; D call uncertain. V was cut by 9 bases and J by 8 bases, with 23 bases left in between. CDR3 length: 15 residues. Germline values: CDR1 SNHLY, CDR2 FYNNEI. DNA for the CDR3: TGTGCCAGAAAAGGTGGCGGCCCCATGGGCGATGAGCAGTTCTTC. Its protein product is CARKGGGPMGDEQFF. Complete variable domain (other parts from reference TRBV2 and TRBJ2-1): EPEVTQTPSHQVTQMGQEVILRCVPISNHLYFYWYRQILGQKVEFLVSFYNNEISEKSEIFDDQFSVERPDGSNFTLKIRSTKLEDSAMYFCARKGGGPMGDEQFFGPGTRLTVL.

The V and J genes are TRBV6-5 and TRBJ1-2, with 8 positions matching TRBD1. The junction had 13 bases not matched to a gene; V was cut back by 6 bases and J by 7 bases. This CDR3 spans 15 amino acids. Germline V gene lookup returns CDR1 MNHEY and CDR2 SVGAGI. The CDR3 bases are TGTGCCAGCAGCCTCCCAGGGGGCGCAATAAGTGGCTACACCTTC. It yields the protein CASSLPGGAISGYTF.

The rearrangement joins TRBV6-5 to TRBJ2-3, with TRBD2 matching 9 bases. Trimming cost V 3 bases and J 6 bases; bases outside gene matches: 7. Germline V gene data show CDR1 as MNHEY and CDR2 as SVGAGI. This CDR3 is 15 amino acids long. The CDR3 reads CASSYILAGPDTQYF. CDR3 DNA sequence: TGTGCCAGCAGTTATATCCTAGCGGGGCCCGATACGCAGTATTTT.

The chain combines TRBV27 with TRBJ2-2; 7 nucleotides match TRBD2. The CDR3 runs to 13 residues. The ends lost 3 bases at V and 8 bases at J; junction bases unmatched: 3. In germline, CDR1 is MNHEY, CDR2 SMNVEV (reference sequence). CDR3 DNA sequence: TGTGCCAGCAGTTTTGGGGGGGTTGGGGAGCTGTTTTTT. This sequence encodes CASSFGGVGELFF.

The V call is TRBV7-9, the J call TRBJ1-1, with D unresolved. CDR3 length equals 13 residues. The germline V and J ends were trimmed by 4 bases and 1 base, with 7 bases remaining between them. The V gene's germline CDR1 is SEHNR and CDR2 FQNEAQ (reference sequence). CDR3 protein: CASSWETNTEAFF. For the CDR3, the DNA is TGTGCCAGCAGCTGGGAAACGAACACTGAAGCTTTCTTT.

This clone was found once. V is TRBV28 and J is TRBJ1-6; no reliable D call. Trimming pared 4 bases from V and 6 bases from J, leaving 7 bases between. The CDR3 runs to 13 residues. CDR1 and CDR2 from the germline V gene are MDHEN and SYDVKM. The CDR3 sequence is CASSSDFNSPLHF. For the CDR3, the DNA is TGTGCCAGCAGTTCCGACTTTAATTCACCCCTCCACTTT.

This chain connects TRBV29-1 to TRBJ2-3; weak D call: TRBD2 (5 bases). The CDR3 length is 10 residues. Trimming removed 8 bases from V and 6 bases from J, with 9 bases in between. In germline, CDR1 is SQVTM, CDR2 ANQGSEA. The DNA for the CDR3 is TGCAGCACCGGGGAGGATACGCAGTATTTT. This codes for CSTGEDTQYF.

The CDR3 nucleotides read TGTGCCGTAAGAAAGGGTCCAGAGACCCAGTACTTC. Encoded protein: CAVRKGPETQYF. The V gene is TRBV25-1, the J gene TRBJ2-5, with D uncertain. Germline V gene sequence: CDR1 MGHDK, CDR2 SYGVNS. This CDR3 region has 12 residues. Trimming left V 11 bases short and J 4 bases short, with 14 bases between.